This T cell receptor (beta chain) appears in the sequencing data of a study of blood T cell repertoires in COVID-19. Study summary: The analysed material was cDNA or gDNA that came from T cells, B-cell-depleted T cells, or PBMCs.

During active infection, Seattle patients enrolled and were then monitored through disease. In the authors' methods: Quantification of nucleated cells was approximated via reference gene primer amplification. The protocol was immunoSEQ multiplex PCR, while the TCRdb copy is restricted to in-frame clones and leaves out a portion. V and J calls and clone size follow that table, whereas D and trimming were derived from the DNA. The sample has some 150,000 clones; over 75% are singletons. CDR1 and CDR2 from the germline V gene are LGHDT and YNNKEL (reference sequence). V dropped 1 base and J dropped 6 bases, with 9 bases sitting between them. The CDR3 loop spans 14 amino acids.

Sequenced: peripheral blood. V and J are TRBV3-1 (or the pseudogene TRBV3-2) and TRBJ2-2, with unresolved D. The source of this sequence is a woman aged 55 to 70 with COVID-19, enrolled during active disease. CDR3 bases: TGTGCCAGCAGCCAAGTAAGAGGAGCCGGGGAGCTGTTTTTT. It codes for CASSQVRGAGELFF.